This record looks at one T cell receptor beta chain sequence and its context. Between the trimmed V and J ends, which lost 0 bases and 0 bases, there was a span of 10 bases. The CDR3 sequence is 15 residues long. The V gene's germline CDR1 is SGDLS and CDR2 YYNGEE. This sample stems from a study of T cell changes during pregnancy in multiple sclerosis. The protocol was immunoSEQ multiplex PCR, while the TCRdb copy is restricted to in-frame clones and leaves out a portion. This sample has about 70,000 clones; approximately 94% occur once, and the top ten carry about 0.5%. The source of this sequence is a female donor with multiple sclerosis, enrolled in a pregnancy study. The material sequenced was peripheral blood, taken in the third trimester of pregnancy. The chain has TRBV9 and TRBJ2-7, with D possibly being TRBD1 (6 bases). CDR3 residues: CASSVGVGGSYEQYF. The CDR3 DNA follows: TGTGCCAGCAGCGTAGGGGTAGGGGGCTCCTACGAGCAGTACTTC.